Sequencing of this TCR beta chain was carried out in a study of T cells in Graves' hyperthyroidism and ophthalmopathy. Study-wide results and limits: Peripheral blood also featured most of the thyroid clonotypes expanded above 0.001.

Out of over 7.5 ml of fresh peripheral blood came the PBMCs. This clonotype was observed a handful of times. As yet, its antigen is unknown. In germline, CDR1 is KGHSH, CDR2 LQKENI. Between the trimmed V and J ends, which lost 0 bases and 4 bases, there was a span of 6 bases. The CDR3 totals 13 residues. Using RNA transcripts as the source, TCR beta CDR3 regions were amplified. The HTBI primer set drove a first-round RT-PCR of the TCR CDR3. TCRdb re-called the multiplex PCR reads with MiXCR, one entry per CDR3 protein. The sample contains roughly 350,000 distinct CDR3 sequences, over 11% of which appear only once.

The sequenced sample consisted of blood. This sequence originates from a woman in her 30s with Graves' hyperthyroidism. The gene calls are TRBV18 and TRBJ1-2; D gene unclear. The CDR3 is CASSPPEAYGYTF. The CDR3 DNA follows: TGTGCCAGCTCACCACCTGAGGCCTATGGCTACACCTTC. Full variable domain (outside the CDR3, taken from reference TRBV18 and TRBJ1-2): NAGVMQNPRHLVRRRGQEARLRCSPMKGHSHVYWYRQLPEEGLKFMVYLQKENIIDESGMPKERFSAEFPKEGPSILRIQQVVRGDSAAYFCASSPPEAYGYTFGSGTRLTVV.